This T cell receptor beta chain was retrieved from a study of CXCR3-negative and CXCR3-positive naive CD8 T cells. Study context: Roughly 1.5 +/- 0.3 million TRB reads came from each library, giving about 150 million in total.

The authors made the TRB cDNA libraries by 5' RACE using UMI labels. From its re-call of the 5' RACE reads, TCRdb lists each CDR3 protein once, without DNA. This repertoire includes 95,000 to 100,000 distinct CDR3 sequences. The CDR3 contains 15 residues. Germline V lookup: CDR1 MRHNA, CDR2 SNTAGT. Naive CD8+ T cells were CD45RO-CCR7+CD27+CD95-. General observations from the study: Within a donor, both naive subsets shared TRBV-TRBJ usage, unlike memory cells. Compared with CXCR3-negative naive cells, CXCR3-positive naive cells showed more hydrophobic TRB CDR3s. Comparably high diversity was seen in both naive subsets, and much lower diversity in memory CD8+ cells.

With respect to this clonotype: What it binds is unknown.

The clonotype comes from a human donor in good health. Some clones in this sample may be carry-over from other donors' samples. The chain joins TRBV6-4 to TRBJ2-7; without DNA, the TCRdb call of TRBD2 cannot be checked. Sequenced sample: naive CXCR3+ CD8+ T cells from blood. The subset denotes: CD45RO-CCR7+CD27+CD95- naive CD8+ T cells expressing CXCR3 (TNR3+). The CDR3 spells CASSPGLAGAGEQYF.